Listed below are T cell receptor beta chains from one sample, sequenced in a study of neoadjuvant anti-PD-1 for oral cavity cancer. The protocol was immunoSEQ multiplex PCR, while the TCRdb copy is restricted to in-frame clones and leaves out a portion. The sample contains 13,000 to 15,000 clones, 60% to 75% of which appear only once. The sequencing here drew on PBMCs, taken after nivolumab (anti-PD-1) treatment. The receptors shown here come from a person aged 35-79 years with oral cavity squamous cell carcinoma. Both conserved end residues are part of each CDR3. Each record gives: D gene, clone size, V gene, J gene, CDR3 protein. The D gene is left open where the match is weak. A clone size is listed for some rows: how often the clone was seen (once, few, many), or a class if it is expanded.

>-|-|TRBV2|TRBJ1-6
CASIPTEGNSPLHF
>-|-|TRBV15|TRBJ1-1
CATSVERGVNTEAFF
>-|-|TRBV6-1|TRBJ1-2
CASSDKTGYTF
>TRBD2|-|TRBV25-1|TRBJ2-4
CASSPGGNIQYF
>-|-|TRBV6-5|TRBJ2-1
CASTPGPTLNEQFF
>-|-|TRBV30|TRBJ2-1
CAWSVLEYNEQFF
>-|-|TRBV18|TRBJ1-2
CASSRGLGEDGYTF
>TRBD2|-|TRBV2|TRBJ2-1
CASNPRGLAGYNEQFF
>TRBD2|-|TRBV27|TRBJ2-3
CASSTGGWTDTQYF
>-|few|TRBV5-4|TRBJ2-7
CASSSMTRNYEQYF
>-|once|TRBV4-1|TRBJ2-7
CASSTHPKRTPYEQYF
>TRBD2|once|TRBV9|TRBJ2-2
CASSVRSGSTGELFF
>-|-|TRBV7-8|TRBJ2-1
CASSVRVRYNEQFF
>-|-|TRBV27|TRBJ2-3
CASSLSSVFGADTQYF
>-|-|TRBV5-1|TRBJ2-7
CASSSNFYEQYF
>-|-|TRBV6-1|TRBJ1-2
CASEATVRYGYTF
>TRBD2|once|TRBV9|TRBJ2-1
CASSLPGLAGNEQFF
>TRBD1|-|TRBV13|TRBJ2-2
CASSSWDRKTGELFF